The 29 T cell receptor beta chains presented below share a single source sample, sequenced in a study of T cell responses to AZD1222 COVID-19 vaccine. TCRdb's table, derived via immunoSEQ multiplex PCR, lists solely in-frame clones and lacks some. The table lists some 130,000 clones, 80% to 90% of them singletons, with 20% to 25% in the top ten. Material: peripheral blood, obtained on day 0 of AZD1222 vaccination. The receptors here all came from an adult in good health.

The gene calls are TRBV4-3 and TRBJ1-4; no clear D gene. The ends were cut back, 0 bases at V and 1 base at J, with 9 bases in the middle. CDR3 length: 16 amino acids. CDR1 is LGHNA and CDR2 is YSLEER in the germline V gene. The CDR3 sequence is CASSQERHRTNEKLFF. The CDR3 DNA is TGCGCCAGCAGCCAAGAGCGGCACCGAACTAATGAAAAACTGTTTTTT.

Only one count was recorded for this clone. This rearrangement joins TRBV5-6 to TRBJ1-2, with D possibly TRBD1 on 5 matching bases. V was cut by 5 bases and J by 8 bases, with 22 bases left in between. CDR1 SGHDT and CDR2 YYEEEE come from the germline V gene. The length of the CDR3 is 15 residues. The CDR3 here is CASRHGGDWGGGYTF. CDR3 in DNA: TGTGCCAGCAGGCACGGGGGTGACTGGGGTGGCGGCTACACCTTC.

The chain carries TRBV7-8 and TRBJ2-3; D is perhaps TRBD1 (5 bases). CDR3 length: 15 residues. V was pared by 5 bases and J by 1 base, with 13 bases between. Germline loops: CDR1 SGHVS, CDR2 FQNEAQ. The CDR3 DNA is TGTGCCAGCAGCCCCCAGGGTACGGGCACAGATACGCAGTATTTT. Translation: CASSPQGTGTDTQYF.

The rearrangement uses TRBV21-1 and TRBJ2-1; the table's D call TRBD2 went unverified against the DNA. TRBV21-1 is assigned pseudogene status. The CDR3 loop spans 18 amino acids. Here the CDR3 reads CASSFRAGGLSSYNEQFF. In nucleotides, the CDR3 is TGTGCCAGCAGCTTTAGAGCGGGGGGCCTTAGCTCCTACAATGAGCAGTTCTTC.

The rearrangement uses TRBV6-5 and TRBJ1-1; D gene unclear. This CDR3 has 12 amino acids. The V gene's germline CDR1 is MNHEY and CDR2 SVGAGI. V was pared by 0 bases and J by 12 bases, with 11 bases between. In DNA form, the CDR3 reads TGTGCCAGCAGTTACTCCGCGGGTCCCCCTTTCTTT. It codes for CASSYSAGPPFF.

This clone was counted once. The J gene is TRBJ2-7, the V gene TRBV3-1 (or the pseudogene TRBV3-2), with 11 nucleotides matching TRBD2. The CDR3 loop spans 14 amino acids. The V segment lost 3 bases and the J segment 5 bases; nucleotides outside the gene matches: 3. Germline loops: CDR1 LGHDT, CDR2 YNNKEL (reference sequence). CDR3 amino acids: CASSHLAGGNEQYF. DNA of the CDR3: TGTGCCAGCAGCCACCTAGCGGGGGGTAACGAGCAGTACTTC.

The chain has TRBV7-8 and TRBJ2-5; a possible D gene is TRBD1 (6 bases). Germline V lookup: CDR1 SGHVS, CDR2 FQNEAQ. The V end lost 2 bases, the J end lost 2 bases, and 9 bases lay between the germline ends. The CDR3 has 14 residues. This CDR3 is CASSLKGVQETQYF. The DNA of the CDR3 is TGTGCCAGCAGCTTAAAGGGGGTTCAAGAGACCCAGTACTTC.

This sequence joins TRBV11-1 and TRBJ1-5; D is uncertain. CDR1 and CDR2 (germline): SGHAT, FQDESV (reference sequence). The CDR3 contains 13 residues. V was pared by 1 base and J by 6 bases, with 7 bases between. CDR3 nucleotide sequence: TGTGCCAGCAGCTTAGGACAAAGTCAGCCCCAGCATTTT. It encodes CASSLGQSQPQHF.

Concerning this clone itself: Other DNA sequences from this sample encode an identical CDR3 as well. This chain links TRBV19 with TRBJ2-7; weak D call: TRBD1 (5 bases). CDR3 size: 13 residues. Germline V CDR1 and CDR2: LNHDA, SQIVND (reference sequence). V was pared by 8 bases and J by 0 bases, with 11 bases between. CDR3 region: CASSPGISYEQYF. In nucleotides, the CDR3 is TGTGCCAGTTCTCCAGGGATCTCCTACGAGCAGTACTTC.

The rearrangement uses TRBV5-4 and TRBJ2-5, with D perhaps given as TRBD1 or TRBD2 (5 bases each). Germline CDR1 SGHNT, CDR2 YYREEE (reference sequence). The CDR3 covers 15 residues. V lost 0 bases, J lost 5 bases, and 14 bases lay in between. The CDR3 here is CASSLDPGLWETQYF. As DNA, the CDR3 is TGTGCCAGCAGCTTGGACCCGGGGCTGTGGGAGACCCAGTACTTC.

With regard to this clone: Other DNA sequences in this sample translate to the same CDR3. CDR3 amino acids: CASSLEGLNTEAFF. DNA of the CDR3: TGCGCCAGCAGCTTGGAGGGTTTGAACACTGAAGCTTTCTTT. V gene TRBV5-1 combines with J gene TRBJ1-1; D is unclear. V lost 0 bases, J lost 0 bases, and 6 bases lay in between. Germline loops: CDR1 SGHRS, CDR2 YFSETQ. The CDR3 has 14 residues.

The chain recombines TRBV5-1 with TRBJ2-7; 8 nucleotides line up with TRBD1. Germline V CDR1 and CDR2: SGHRS, YFSETQ. This CDR3 has 16 residues. With V trimmed by 1 base and J by 2 bases, 8 bases remained unmatched. This CDR3 reads CASSLWGGQGTYEQYF. Written as DNA, the CDR3 is TGCGCCAGCAGCTTGTGGGGTGGACAGGGCACCTACGAGCAGTACTTC.

This clone has just one count. The chain couples TRBV27 to TRBJ2-7; possibly TRBD1 or TRBD2 for D (5 bases each). The V end lost 4 bases, the J end lost 4 bases, and 20 bases lay between the germline ends. The CDR3 runs 16 residues. In germline, CDR1 is MNHEY, CDR2 SMNVEV (reference sequence). The CDR3 is CASSSATKGRTYEQYF. The CDR3 DNA is TGTGCCAGCAGTTCCGCGACAAAGGGACGGACTTACGAGCAGTACTTC.

V is TRBV27 and J is TRBJ2-7; the D gene is possibly TRBD2 (5 bases). This CDR3 comprises 15 residues. From germline, CDR1 is MNHEY and CDR2 SMNVEV (reference sequence). V shed 6 bases and J shed 6 bases, with 21 bases lying between them. CDR3 in DNA: TGTGCCAGCAGAGATCCAGCGGAAACGTTGGGCGAGCAGTACTTC. Translating gives CASRDPAETLGEQYF.

This clone came up a few times. The rearrangement uses TRBV7-6 and TRBJ2-3; D not certain. The V gene lost 1 base and the J gene lost 4 bases, with 6 bases spanning the gap. CDR1 SGHVS and CDR2 FNYEAQ come from the germline V gene. The CDR3 covers 13 residues. This CDR3 reads CASSLEVADTQYF. The CDR3 DNA reads TGTGCCAGCAGCTTAGAGGTCGCAGATACGCAGTATTTT.

This chain connects TRBV4-2 to TRBJ2-7; tentatively, D is TRBD1 or TRBD2 (5 bases each). The V gene's germline CDR1 is LGHNA and CDR2 YNFKEQ. The length of the CDR3 is 15 residues. Trimming left V 1 base short and J 5 bases short, with 15 bases between. Written as DNA, the CDR3 is TGTGCCAGCAGCCAAGGGGACGGGGACCCCCACGAGCAGTACTTC. Translating gives CASSQGDGDPHEQYF.

The chain couples TRBV20-1 to TRBJ2-1, with D possibly matching TRBD2 (6 bases). Germline CDR1 reads DFQATT; CDR2 reads SNEGSKA (reference sequence). The ends were cut back, 7 bases at V and 12 bases at J, with 13 bases in the middle. The CDR3 contains 10 residues. CDR3 in DNA: TGCAGTGGTGAGAGGGAGGCGCAGTTCTTC. Its protein is CSGEREAQFF.

The rearrangement joins TRBV7-6 to TRBJ2-3, with D unresolved. The germline CDR1 and CDR2 sequences are SGHVS and FNYEAQ. The CDR3 extends over 16 amino acids. Trimming cost V 7 bases and J 0 bases, with 17 bases left between them. CDR3 loop: CASTQNDVGSTDTQYF. CDR3 bases: TGTGCCAGCACCCAAAATGACGTGGGTAGCACAGATACGCAGTATTTT.

Turning to this clone: This specimen includes other DNA sequences encoding the same CDR3. V is TRBV9 and J is TRBJ2-2; 15 positions agree with TRBD2. V gave up 4 bases and J gave up 4 bases; unmatched junction bases: 5. The V gene's germline CDR1 is SGDLS and CDR2 YYNGEE. There are 17 residues in the CDR3. DNA for the CDR3: TGTGCCAGCAGCCGGACTAGCGGGGGGGCCGGCACCGGGGAGCTGTTTTTT. This encodes CASSRTSGGAGTGELFF.

The chain is built from TRBV10-3 and TRBJ1-1; weak D call: TRBD1 (6 bases). The V gene's germline CDR1 is ENHRY and CDR2 SYGVKD. This CDR3 is built from 11 residues. Trimming removed 6 bases from V and 6 bases from J, with 8 bases in between. This CDR3 reads CAIRGQAEAFF. The CDR3 DNA reads as TGTGCCATCAGGGGACAAGCTGAAGCTTTCTTT.

The gene calls are TRBV27 and TRBJ2-7, with D possibly matching TRBD1 (6 bases). There are 13 residues in the CDR3. Trimming took 4 bases from V and 4 from J, leaving 11 bases between them. Per germline, CDR1 MNHEY and CDR2 SMNVEV (reference sequence). This CDR3 reads CASSSRQVYEQYF. DNA for the CDR3: TGTGCCAGCAGTTCCCGACAGGTATACGAGCAGTACTTC.

The chain combines TRBV7-2 with TRBJ1-2; no clear D. Between the trimmed V and J ends, which lost 5 bases and 7 bases, there was a span of 11 bases. CDR1 is SGHTA and CDR2 is FQGNSA in the germline V gene. The CDR3 is 12 amino acids. CDR3 DNA sequence: TGTGCCAGCAGCGTCGGACGGGGTGGCTACACCTTC. Translation: CASSVGRGGYTF.

The chain is built from TRBV6-6 and TRBJ1-1, with TRBD1 identical over 7 bases. The trim removed 6 bases at V and 1 base at J, leaving 5 bases unmatched. The length of the CDR3 is 14 residues. Looked up from germline, CDR1 is MNHNY and CDR2 is SVGAGI (reference sequence). The CDR3 sequence is CASRPDRANTEAFF. CDR3 DNA: TGTGCCAGCAGACCCGACAGGGCGAACACTGAAGCTTTCTTT.

The chain uses TRBV27 and TRBJ2-7; D possibly corresponds to TRBD2 (7 bases). Trimming cost V 5 bases and J 6 bases, with 20 bases left between them. The germline V gene encodes CDR1 MNHEY and CDR2 SMNVEV (reference sequence). The CDR3 is 15 residues long. CDR3 sequence (DNA): TGTGCCAGCAGTGTCCCCGGGGGGCCAGCGGTCGAGCAGTACTTC. Its translation is CASSVPGGPAVEQYF.

This clone was detected only a few times. The CDR3 DNA is TGCGCCAGCAGTCCCAGCAAGAACACTGAAGCTTTCTTT. Its protein is CASSPSKNTEAFF. The V and J genes are TRBV10-2 and TRBJ1-1; no clear D gene. The CDR3 is made up of 13 amino acids. V was shortened by 5 bases and J by 1 base, with 8 bases between the two germline ends. Per the germline V gene, CDR1 is WSHSY and CDR2 is SAAADI.

This clone was seen a single time. J is TRBJ2-3 and V is TRBV21-1; TRBD1 was called by the table and not checked on the DNA. TRBV21-1 is noted as a pseudogene. The CDR3 spans 15 residues. CDR3 protein: CARWRRTGRTDTQYF. The CDR3 region has the DNA TGTGCCCGATGGCGGAGGACAGGACGCACAGATACGCAGTATTTT.

The gene calls are TRBV12-3 or TRBV12-4 and TRBJ1-3, with D possibly being TRBD1 (5 bases). The CDR3 has 13 residues. Trimming took off 5 bases at V and 5 bases at J, with 10 bases between the two ends. In DNA form, the CDR3 reads TGTGCCAGCAGTCAGGGTTCTAGAAACACCATATATTTT. It encodes CASSQGSRNTIYF.

This chain uses TRBV5-1 with TRBJ2-5; TRBD2 is a possible D gene (6 bases). Trimming stripped 4 bases from V and 1 base from J, with 17 bases between. The germline CDR1 and CDR2 sequences are SGHRS and YFSETQ. The CDR3 runs 16 residues. In DNA form, the CDR3 reads TGCGCCAGCAGCCCCGGGACTCCATACGCCCAAGAGACCCAGTACTTC. Its protein product is CASSPGTPYAQETQYF.

V and J are TRBV24-1 and TRBJ1-2; no clear D gene. V was pared by 3 bases and J by 0 bases, with 22 bases between. Germline assignment: CDR1 KGHDR and CDR2 SFDVKD. The CDR3 contains 19 residues. CDR3 coding DNA: TGTGCCACCAGTGATGACCGACCGTCATCGCGGTCGGCTAACTATGGCTACACCTTC. Its translation: CATSDDRPSSRSANYGYTF.